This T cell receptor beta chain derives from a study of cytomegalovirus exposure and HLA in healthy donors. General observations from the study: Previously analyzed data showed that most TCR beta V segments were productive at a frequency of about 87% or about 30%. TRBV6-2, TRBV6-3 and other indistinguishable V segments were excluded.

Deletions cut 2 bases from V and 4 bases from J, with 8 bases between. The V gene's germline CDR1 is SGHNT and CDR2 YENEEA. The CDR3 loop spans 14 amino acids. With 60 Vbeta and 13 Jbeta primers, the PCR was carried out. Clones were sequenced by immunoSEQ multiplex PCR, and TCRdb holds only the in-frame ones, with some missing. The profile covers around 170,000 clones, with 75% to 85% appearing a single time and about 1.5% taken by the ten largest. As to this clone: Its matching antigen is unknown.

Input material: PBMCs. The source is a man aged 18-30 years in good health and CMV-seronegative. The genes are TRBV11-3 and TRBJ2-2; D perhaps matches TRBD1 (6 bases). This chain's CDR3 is CASSLQGSTGELFF. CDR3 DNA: TGTGCCAGCAGCTTACAGGGGTCCACCGGGGAGCTGTTTTTT.